This TCR beta chain was documented in a study of T cell repertoires in cytomegalovirus infection (dated by TCRdb to the late 2010s). Regarding the study in general: Because public TCR beta signatures pointed to carriage of CMV infection together with the matching HLA type, the HLA type of each donor mattered for the analysis.

The paper's findings and limits, for the study overall: In both this cohort and an independent roughly 400-donor cohort, the cumulative frequency of public TCR beta family members distinguished carriers of CMV infection plus the relevant HLA type. The ex vivo response was dominated by HLA-C-restricted CMV-specific TCR beta clonotypes, which also provided the single most frequent clonotype in two of eight donors.

Concerning this clonotype: What this receptor recognizes is not known. No per-base quality is available; no much larger clone lies one base away.

Sequencing used an Illumina HiSeq 1500. TCRdb applied fastp at Q25 and MiXCR to the public reads, then kept only in-frame beta chains. CDR3 protein sequences are deduplicated, and each keeps its most common genes and DNA. The sample table holds 45,000 to 75,000 distinct CDR3 sequences, of which around 33% were seen once. The ten largest clonotypes hold 60% to 80% of the sample. The TCR comes from a human donor in good health (CMV status not recorded). Some clones in this sample may be carry-over from other donors' samples. Sequenced sample: PBMCs, sequenced either directly or after in vitro stimulation (not recorded which).

CDR3 sequence: CAHIVGGQGDNEQFF. The nucleotides are TGTGCCCATATCGTCGGGGGACAGGGGGACAATGAGCAGTTCTTC. The chain couples TRBV10-3 to TRBJ2-1; 11 junctional bases match TRBD1. Measured from the cysteine to the phenylalanine, the CDR3 is 15 residues long. Just CDR3 DNA is preserved here, 45 bases in frame from base 1. V is trimmed back by 11 bases and J by 5 bases, and the junction contains 11 bases that no gene match accounts for. The CDR1 and CDR2 encoded by the germline V gene are ENHRY and SYGVKD.